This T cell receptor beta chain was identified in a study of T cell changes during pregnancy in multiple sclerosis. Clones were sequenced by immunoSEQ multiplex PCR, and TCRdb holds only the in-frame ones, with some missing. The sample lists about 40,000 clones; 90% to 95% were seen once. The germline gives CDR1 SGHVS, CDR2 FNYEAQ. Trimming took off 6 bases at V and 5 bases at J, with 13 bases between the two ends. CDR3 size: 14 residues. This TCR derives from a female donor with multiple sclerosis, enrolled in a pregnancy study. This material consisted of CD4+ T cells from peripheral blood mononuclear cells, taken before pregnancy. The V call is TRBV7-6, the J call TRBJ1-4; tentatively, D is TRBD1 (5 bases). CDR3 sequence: CASSPAGMNEKLFF. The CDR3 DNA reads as TGTGCCAGCAGTCCGGCAGGGATGAATGAAAAACTGTTTTTT.